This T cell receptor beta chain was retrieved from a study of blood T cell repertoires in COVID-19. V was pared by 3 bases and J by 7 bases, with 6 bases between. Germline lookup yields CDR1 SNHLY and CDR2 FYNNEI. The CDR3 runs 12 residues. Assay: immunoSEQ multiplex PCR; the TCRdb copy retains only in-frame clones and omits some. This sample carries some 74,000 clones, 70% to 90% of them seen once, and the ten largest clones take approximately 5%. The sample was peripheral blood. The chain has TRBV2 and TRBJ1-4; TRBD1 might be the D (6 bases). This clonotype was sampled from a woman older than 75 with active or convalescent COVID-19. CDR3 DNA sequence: TGTGCCAGCAGTGACAGGGGTGAAAAACTGTTTTTT. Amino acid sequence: CASSDRGEKLFF.